This is a list of T cell receptor beta chains from one sample in a study of shared clonotypes between healthy human individuals. The protocol was immunoSEQ multiplex PCR, while the TCRdb copy is restricted to in-frame clones and leaves out a portion. The repertoire has about 1 million clones, about 75% of them found once; the top ten carry around 1.5%. Sequences were obtained from memory CD4+ T cells sorted from blood. The receptors originated from a man aged 18 to 29 in good health. Each CDR3 is given with its conserved first and last residue. D genes are given only for firm matches. Expanded clones are given a class, and other clones once, few, many or no size at all.

CDR3 protein,CDR3 DNA,V gene,clone size,D gene,J gene
CASSLSGGKEETQYF,TGCGCCAGCAGCTTGAGCGGGGGGAAAGAAGAGACCCAGTACTTC,TRBV5-1,-,TRBD2,TRBJ2-5
CAIRPDRATGELFF,TGTGCCATCAGACCCGACAGGGCCACCGGGGAGCTGTTTTTT,TRBV10-3,-,TRBD1,TRBJ2-2
CASSLGRFGRYNEQFF,TGTGCCAGCAGCTTAGGCAGATTCGGGAGATACAATGAGCAGTTCTTC,TRBV11-1,-,-,TRBJ2-1
CASSQETSGTVRQYF,TGCGCCAGCAGCCAGGAGACTAGTGGTACCGTTCGGCAGTACTTC,TRBV4-1,-,-,TRBJ2-7
CASSSTVNTEAFF,TGTGCCAGCAGTTCGACCGTGAACACTGAAGCTTTCTTT,TRBV2,-,-,TRBJ1-1
CASSPRGGVYEQYF,TGTGCCAGCAGCCCGCGGGGGGGGGTCTACGAGCAGTACTTC,TRBV5-4,-,TRBD2,TRBJ2-7
CASSPGTGKGNTEAFF,TGTGCCAGCAGCCCCGGGACAGGGAAAGGGAACACTGAAGCTTTCTTT,TRBV7-8,-,TRBD1,TRBJ1-1
CASSLAGQIQETQYF,TGTGCCAGCAGCTTAGCGGGACAGATACAAGAGACCCAGTACTTC,TRBV11-2,-,TRBD1,TRBJ2-5
CASSRRDRESEQYF,TGTGCCAGCAGCCGCCGGGACAGGGAATCCGAGCAGTACTTC,TRBV4-2,few,TRBD1,TRBJ2-7
CASSGTDPDTQYF,TGTGCCAGCAGTGGGACAGACCCAGATACGCAGTATTTT,TRBV28,-,TRBD1,TRBJ2-3
CASSEGSTNEKLFF,TGTGCCAGCAGTGAAGGGTCAACTAATGAAAAACTGTTTTTT,TRBV6-1,-,-,TRBJ1-4
CASSLIGTYEQYF,TGTGCCAGCAGCCTTATAGGGACCTACGAGCAGTACTTC,TRBV28,-,-,TRBJ2-7
CASSSLAGGVETQYF,TGTGCTAGCAGCTCCCTAGCGGGGGGGGTAGAGACCCAGTACTTC,TRBV7-7,-,TRBD2,TRBJ2-5
CASSLGASGRATDTQYF,TGTGCCAGCAGCCTAGGGGCTAGCGGGAGGGCCACAGATACGCAGTATTTT,TRBV9,-,TRBD2,TRBJ2-3
CASMGTKIGEQFF,TGTGCCAGCATGGGGACTAAAATCGGTGAGCAGTTCTTC,TRBV2,-,TRBD2,TRBJ2-1
CAWSGQPNTGELFF,TGTGCCTGGAGTGGACAGCCGAACACCGGGGAGCTGTTTTTT,TRBV30,-,-,TRBJ2-2
CASSLGLAANTGELFF,TGTGCCAGCAGCTTAGGACTAGCGGCGAACACCGGGGAGCTGTTTTTT,TRBV7-9,-,TRBD2,TRBJ2-2
CASSKGPLRNTTNIQYF,TGCGCCAGCAGCAAAGGCCCTTTGCGGAATACTACAAACATTCAGTACTTC,TRBV5-1,-,-,TRBJ2-4
CSVDPLAGGLGQFF,TGCAGCGTTGACCCCCTAGCGGGAGGGCTGGGACAGTTCTTC,TRBV29-1,once,TRBD2,TRBJ2-1
CASRGLTDRELFF,TGCGCCAGCAGGGGACTAACCGACCGGGAGCTGTTTTTT,TRBV10-1,-,TRBD2,TRBJ2-2
CASSSTTDTQYF,TGTGCCAGCAGCTCGACCACAGATACGCAGTATTTT,TRBV6-5,-,-,TRBJ2-3
CASSLEREYDDEQFF,TGTGCCAGCAGTCTCGAACGGGAGTACGACGATGAGCAGTTCTTC,TRBV2,-,-,TRBJ2-1
CASTPLSREDTGELFF,TGTGCCAGTACCCCCCTCAGCAGGGAGGACACCGGGGAGCTGTTTTTT,TRBV19,-,-,TRBJ2-2
CASSLGSAGKNEQYF,TGTGCCAGCAGCTTAGGGTCGGCAGGAAAAAACGAGCAGTACTTC,TRBV7-2,-,-,TRBJ2-7
CASSPATVNEQFF,TGTGCCAGCTCACCCGCTACGGTTAATGAGCAGTTCTTC,TRBV18,-,-,TRBJ2-1
CASSKTSGTYEQYF,TGTGCCAGCTCAAAAACTAGCGGGACCTACGAGCAGTACTTC,TRBV18,many,TRBD2,TRBJ2-7
CASSQYSGTGELFF,TGTGCCAGCAGCCAATACTCGGGGACCGGGGAGCTGTTTTTT,TRBV7-9,-,-,TRBJ2-2
CASSLAAGGLEKLFF,TGCGCCAGCAGCTTGGCGGCAGGGGGGTTGGAAAAACTGTTTTTT,TRBV5-1,-,TRBD1,TRBJ1-4
CASGQDRPLTGELFF,TGTGCCAGCGGACAGGACAGGCCCCTGACCGGGGAGCTGTTTTTT,TRBV2,-,TRBD1,TRBJ2-2
CASSGGAGEQYF,TGTGCCTCTAGCGGGGGGGCGGGTGAGCAGTACTTC,TRBV10-3,-,TRBD2,TRBJ2-7
CASSQVRGDTQYF,TGCGCCAGCAGCCAAGTCAGGGGAGATACGCAGTATTTT,TRBV4-3,few,-,TRBJ2-3
CASQDLRSTGNQPQHF,TGCGCCAGCCAAGACCTACGCTCAACAGGCAATCAGCCCCAGCATTTT,TRBV4-1,-,-,TRBJ1-5
CASLRQGGGAGYTF,TGTGCCAGCCTCCGGCAAGGCGGGGGCGCTGGCTACACCTTC,TRBV13,-,-,TRBJ1-2
CASSRQGYNEQFF,TGTGCCAGCAGTAGACAGGGTTACAATGAGCAGTTCTTC,TRBV6-5,-,TRBD1,TRBJ2-1
CASSLKNSGRALSYNEQFF,TGTGCCAGCAGCTTGAAAAATAGCGGGAGGGCCCTCTCCTACAATGAGCAGTTCTTC,TRBV5-5,-,TRBD2,TRBJ2-1
CASNTGEWDIQYF,TGTGCCAGCAATACAGGGGAATGGGACATTCAGTACTTC,TRBV2,-,TRBD1,TRBJ2-4
CASIQRGTGGSGYTF,TGTGCCAGCATCCAAAGGGGGACAGGGGGTAGCGGCTACACCTTC,TRBV5-6,-,TRBD1,TRBJ1-2
CASSPQGIVDQPQHF,TGTGCCAGTAGTCCACAGGGAATCGTCGATCAGCCCCAGCATTTT,TRBV19,-,-,TRBJ1-5
CASGNQDRATQLHF,TGTGCCAGCGGTAACCAGGACAGGGCCACGCAATTGCATTTT,TRBV6-5,-,TRBD1,TRBJ1-5
CAEKSGQGASPLHF,TGTGCTGAAAAGTCAGGACAGGGGGCCTCACCCCTCCACTTT,TRBV7-2,-,TRBD1,TRBJ1-6
CAIGLDRGQGETQYF,TGTGCCATCGGGCTGGACAGGGGACAAGGAGAGACCCAGTACTTC,TRBV10-3,-,TRBD1,TRBJ2-5
CASSSALTGRNTEAFF,TGTGCCAGCAGTTCTGCCCTTACAGGGAGGAACACTGAAGCTTTCTTT,TRBV27,-,-,TRBJ1-1
CASSATGTGNTGELFF,TGTGCCAGCAGCGCCACCGGGACAGGGAACACCGGGGAGCTGTTTTTT,TRBV9,-,TRBD1,TRBJ2-2
CASSAGSLSTDTQYF,TGTGCCAGCAGTGCCGGAAGTTTAAGCACAGATACGCAGTATTTT,TRBV6-1,-,-,TRBJ2-3
CASSLGTGAGNEQFF,TGTGCCAGCAGTTTAGGGACAGGGGCCGGGAATGAGCAGTTCTTC,TRBV27,-,TRBD1,TRBJ2-1
CASSLDLQREYEQYF,TGTGCCAGCAGCTTAGATCTCCAGCGGGAGTACGAGCAGTACTTC,TRBV11-2,-,TRBD2,TRBJ2-7
CASSQGQAGGWNTQYF,TGCGCCAGCAGCCAAGGACAAGCGGGAGGGTGGAATACGCAGTATTTT,TRBV4-1,-,TRBD2,TRBJ2-3
CASQGGGISTDTQYF,TGTGCCTCTCAGGGCGGCGGGATTAGCACAGATACGCAGTATTTT,TRBV10-3,-,-,TRBJ2-3
CASSWTSGRPSQETQYF,TGTGCCAGCAGTTGGACTAGCGGGAGGCCCTCACAAGAGACCCAGTACTTC,TRBV28,-,TRBD2,TRBJ2-5
CASRTSGGSADTQYF,TGCGCCAGCAGGACTAGCGGGGGGAGTGCAGATACGCAGTATTTT,TRBV5-1,-,TRBD2,TRBJ2-3
CAASGGGISYEQYF,TGCGCCGCATCGGGGGGGGGAATTAGCTACGAGCAGTACTTC,TRBV10-2,-,TRBD2,TRBJ2-7
CASIEPSYNEQFF,TGTGCCAGCATTGAACCGTCATACAATGAGCAGTTCTTC,TRBV19,-,-,TRBJ2-1
CASSLRGGMTDTQYF,TGTGCCAGCAGCTTGAGGGGGGGGATGACAGATACGCAGTATTTT,TRBV11-2,once,-,TRBJ2-3
CSSRWTNTEAFF,TGCAGCTCTCGTTGGACGAACACTGAAGCTTTCTTT,TRBV29-1,-,-,TRBJ1-1
CASSLGQGAHNEQFF,TGTGCTAGCAGCTTAGGACAGGGGGCCCACAATGAGCAGTTCTTC,TRBV7-7,-,TRBD1,TRBJ2-1
CATQGAANEKLFF,TGTGCCACCCAGGGGGCGGCTAATGAAAAACTGTTTTTT,TRBV10-3,once,TRBD1,TRBJ1-4
CASSQTGAGNEKLFF,TGTGCCAGTAGTCAAACAGGGGCCGGGAATGAAAAACTGTTTTTT,TRBV19,few,TRBD1,TRBJ1-4
CASSQTGGGETQYF,TGTGCCAGCAGCCAGACAGGGGGAGGGGAGACCCAGTACTTC,TRBV4-2,-,TRBD1,TRBJ2-5
CAWTAGLNEKLFF,TGTGCCTGGACGGCGGGGCTTAATGAAAAACTGTTTTTT,TRBV30,-,-,TRBJ1-4